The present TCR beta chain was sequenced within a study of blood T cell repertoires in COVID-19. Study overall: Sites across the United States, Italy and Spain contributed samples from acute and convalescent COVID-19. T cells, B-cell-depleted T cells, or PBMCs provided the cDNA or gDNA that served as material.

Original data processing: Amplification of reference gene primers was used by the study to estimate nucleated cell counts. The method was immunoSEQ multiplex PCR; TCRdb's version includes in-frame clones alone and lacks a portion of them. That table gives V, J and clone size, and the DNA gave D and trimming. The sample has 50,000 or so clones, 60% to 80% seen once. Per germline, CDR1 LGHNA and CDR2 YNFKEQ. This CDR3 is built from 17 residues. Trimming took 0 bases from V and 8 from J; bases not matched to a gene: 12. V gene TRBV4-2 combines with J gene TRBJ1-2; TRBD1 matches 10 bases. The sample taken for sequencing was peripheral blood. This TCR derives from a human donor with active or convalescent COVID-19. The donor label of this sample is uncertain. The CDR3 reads CASSQEMTGTGDGGYTF. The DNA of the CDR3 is TGTGCCAGCAGCCAAGAAATGACCGGGACAGGGGATGGGGGCTACACCTTC.